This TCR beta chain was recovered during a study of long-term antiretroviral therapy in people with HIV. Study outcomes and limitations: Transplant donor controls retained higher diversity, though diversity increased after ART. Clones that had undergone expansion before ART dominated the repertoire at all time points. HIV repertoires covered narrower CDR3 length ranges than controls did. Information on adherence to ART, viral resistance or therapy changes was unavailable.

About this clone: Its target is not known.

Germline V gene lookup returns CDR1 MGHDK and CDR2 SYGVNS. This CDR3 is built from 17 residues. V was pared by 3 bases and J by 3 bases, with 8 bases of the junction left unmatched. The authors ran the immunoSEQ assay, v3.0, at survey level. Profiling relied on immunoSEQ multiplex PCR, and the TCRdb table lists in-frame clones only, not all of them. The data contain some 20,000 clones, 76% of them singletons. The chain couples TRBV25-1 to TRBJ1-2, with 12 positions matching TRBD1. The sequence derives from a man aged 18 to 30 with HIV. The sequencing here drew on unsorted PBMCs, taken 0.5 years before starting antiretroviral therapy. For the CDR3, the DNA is TGTGCCAGCAGTGATGAGGGGGACAGGGGGCATTACTATGGCTACACCTTC. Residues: CASSDEGDRGHYYGYTF.